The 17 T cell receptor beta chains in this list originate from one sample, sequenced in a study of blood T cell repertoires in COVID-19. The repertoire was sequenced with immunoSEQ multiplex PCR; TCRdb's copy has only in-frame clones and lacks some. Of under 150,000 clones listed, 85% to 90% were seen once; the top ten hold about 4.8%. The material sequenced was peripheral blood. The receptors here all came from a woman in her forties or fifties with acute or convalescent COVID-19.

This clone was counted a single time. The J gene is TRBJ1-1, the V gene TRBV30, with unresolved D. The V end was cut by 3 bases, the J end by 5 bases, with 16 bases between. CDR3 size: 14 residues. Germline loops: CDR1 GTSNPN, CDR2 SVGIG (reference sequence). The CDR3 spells CAWRTDFAGTEAFF. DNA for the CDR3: TGTGCCTGGAGGACGGACTTCGCGGGGACTGAAGCTTTCTTT.

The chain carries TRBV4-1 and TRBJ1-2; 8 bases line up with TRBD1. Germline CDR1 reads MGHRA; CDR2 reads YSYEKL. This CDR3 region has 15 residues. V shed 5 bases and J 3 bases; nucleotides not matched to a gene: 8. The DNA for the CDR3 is TGCGCCAGCAGCTTAGAGCAGGGGGCCGACTATGGCTACACCTTC. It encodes CASSLEQGADYGYTF.

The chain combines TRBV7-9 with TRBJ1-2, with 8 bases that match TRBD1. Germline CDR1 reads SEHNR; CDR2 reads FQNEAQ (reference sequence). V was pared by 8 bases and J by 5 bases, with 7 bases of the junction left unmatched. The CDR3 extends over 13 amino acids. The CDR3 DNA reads TGTGCCAGCGTTCCAGGGGGCGCGTATGGCTACACCTTC. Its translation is CASVPGGAYGYTF. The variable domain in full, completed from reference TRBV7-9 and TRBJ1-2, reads DTGVSQNPRHKITKRGQNVTFRCDPISEHNRLYWYRQTLGQGPEFLTYFQNEAQLEKSRLLSDRFSAERPKGSFSTLEIQRTEQGDSAMYLCASVPGGAYGYTFGSGTRLTVV.

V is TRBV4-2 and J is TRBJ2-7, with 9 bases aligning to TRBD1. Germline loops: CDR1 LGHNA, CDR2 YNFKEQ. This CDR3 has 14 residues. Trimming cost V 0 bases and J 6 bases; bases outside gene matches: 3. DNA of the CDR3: TGTGCCAGCAGCCAAGAGGACAGGGGACCCGAGCAGTACTTC. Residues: CASSQEDRGPEQYF.

In nucleotides, the CDR3 is TGTGCCAGCAGTGAGGAAGCGGACTATGGCTACACCTTC. Protein product: CASSEEADYGYTF. The chain links TRBV2 to TRBJ1-2; D is undetermined. Trimming removed 3 bases from V and 3 bases from J, with 8 bases in between. Germline CDR1 SNHLY, CDR2 FYNNEI. CDR3 size: 13 residues.

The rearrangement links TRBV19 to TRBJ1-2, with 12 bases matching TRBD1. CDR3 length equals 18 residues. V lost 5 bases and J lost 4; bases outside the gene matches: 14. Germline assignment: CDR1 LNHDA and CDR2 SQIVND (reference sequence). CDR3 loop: CASSPPWGQGATSYGYTF. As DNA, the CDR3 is TGTGCCAGTAGTCCCCCCTGGGGACAGGGGGCCACGAGCTATGGCTACACCTTC.

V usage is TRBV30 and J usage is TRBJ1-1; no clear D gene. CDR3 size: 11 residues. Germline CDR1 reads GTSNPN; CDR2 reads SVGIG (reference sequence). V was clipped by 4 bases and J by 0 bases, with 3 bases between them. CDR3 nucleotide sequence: TGTGCCTGGACAGTGAACACTGAAGCTTTCTTT. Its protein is CAWTVNTEAFF.

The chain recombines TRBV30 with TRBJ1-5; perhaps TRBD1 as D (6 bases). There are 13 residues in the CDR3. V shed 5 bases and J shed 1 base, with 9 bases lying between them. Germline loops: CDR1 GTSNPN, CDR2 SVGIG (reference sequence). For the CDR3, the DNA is TGTGCCTGGCGTACAGGGAGCAATCAGCCCCAGCATTTT. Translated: CAWRTGSNQPQHF.

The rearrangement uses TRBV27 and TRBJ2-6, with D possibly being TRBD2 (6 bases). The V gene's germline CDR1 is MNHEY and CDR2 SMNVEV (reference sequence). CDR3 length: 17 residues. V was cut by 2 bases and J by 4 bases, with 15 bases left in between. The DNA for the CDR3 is TGTGCCAGCAGTTTACTGGGCCACCGGGGGGGGGCCAACGTCCTGACTTTC. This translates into CASSLLGHRGGANVLTF.

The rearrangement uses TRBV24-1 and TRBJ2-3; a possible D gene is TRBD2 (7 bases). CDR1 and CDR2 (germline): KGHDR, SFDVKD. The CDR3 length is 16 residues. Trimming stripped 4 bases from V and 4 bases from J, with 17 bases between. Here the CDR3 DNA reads TGTGCCACCAGTGACACGGGGGGCGGGAGTTCAGATACGCAGTATTTT. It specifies CATSDTGGGSSDTQYF.

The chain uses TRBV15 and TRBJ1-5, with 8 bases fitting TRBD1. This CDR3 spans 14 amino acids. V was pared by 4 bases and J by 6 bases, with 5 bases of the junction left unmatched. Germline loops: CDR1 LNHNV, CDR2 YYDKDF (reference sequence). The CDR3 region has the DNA TGTGCCACCAGCACAGGGGGCGCGGGTCAGCCCCAGCATTTT. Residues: CATSTGGAGQPQHF.

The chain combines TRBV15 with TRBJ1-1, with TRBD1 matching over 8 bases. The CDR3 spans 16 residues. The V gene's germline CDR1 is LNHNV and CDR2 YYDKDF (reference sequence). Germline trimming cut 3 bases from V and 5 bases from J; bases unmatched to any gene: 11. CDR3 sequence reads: CATSSPGTGPGTEAFF. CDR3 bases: TGTGCCACCAGCAGTCCCGGGACAGGCCCGGGGACTGAAGCTTTCTTT.

The CDR3 sequence is CASSRSGTQTYEQYF. The DNA for the CDR3 is TGTGCCAGTAGTCGGTCCGGGACACAGACCTACGAGCAGTACTTC. The chain employs TRBV19 and TRBJ2-7; tentatively, D is TRBD1 (6 bases). V was pared by 5 bases and J by 2 bases, with 16 bases between. Germline CDR1 reads LNHDA; CDR2 reads SQIVND (reference sequence). CDR3 length equals 15 residues.

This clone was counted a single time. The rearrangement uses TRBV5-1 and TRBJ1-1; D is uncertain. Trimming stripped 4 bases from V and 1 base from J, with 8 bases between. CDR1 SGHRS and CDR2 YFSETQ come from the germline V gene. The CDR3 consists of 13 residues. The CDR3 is CASSRQANTEAFF. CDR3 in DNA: TGCGCCAGCAGCCGGCAGGCGAACACTGAAGCTTTCTTT.

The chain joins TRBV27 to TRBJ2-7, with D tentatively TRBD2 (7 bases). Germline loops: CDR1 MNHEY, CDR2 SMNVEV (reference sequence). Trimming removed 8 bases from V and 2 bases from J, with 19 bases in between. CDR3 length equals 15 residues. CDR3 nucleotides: TGTGCCAGCTCTCGGGGGGCAGGGGATACCTACGAGCAGTACTTC. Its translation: CASSRGAGDTYEQYF.

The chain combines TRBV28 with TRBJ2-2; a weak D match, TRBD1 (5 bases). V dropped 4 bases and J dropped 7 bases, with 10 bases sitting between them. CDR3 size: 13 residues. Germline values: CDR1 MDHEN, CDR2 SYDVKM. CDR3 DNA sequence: TGTGCCAGCAGTTCACGGACATTCGGGGAGCTGTTTTTT. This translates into CASSSRTFGELFF.

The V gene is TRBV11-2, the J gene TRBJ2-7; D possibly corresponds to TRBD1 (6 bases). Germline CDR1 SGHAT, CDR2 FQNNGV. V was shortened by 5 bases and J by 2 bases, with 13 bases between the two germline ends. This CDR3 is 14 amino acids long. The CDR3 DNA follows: TGTGCCAGCAGCCCCAGGGGCAGCGCCTACGAGCAGTACTTC. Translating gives CASSPRGSAYEQYF.